This T cell receptor beta chain appears in the sequencing data of a study of T cells in Graves' hyperthyroidism and ophthalmopathy. The CDR3 runs to 14 residues. Between the trimmed V and J ends, which lost 5 bases and 1 base, there was a span of 12 bases. CDR1 and CDR2 from the germline V gene are MDHEN and SYDVKM. This clonotype was seen many times. Amplified regions were TCR beta CDR3 sequences from RNA transcripts. Primed by the HTBI set, a first-round RT-PCR was run on the TCR CDR3. MiXCR was run by TCRdb on the multiplex PCR reads, yielding one entry per CDR3 protein. Of hundreds of thousands of distinct CDR3 sequences listed, roughly 14% are singletons.

The sequence came from a woman in her thirties with Graves' hyperthyroidism that later progressed to Graves' ophthalmopathy. The chain couples TRBV28 to TRBJ2-7; D gene uncertain. Sequenced: blood. The CDR3 DNA reads as TGTGCCAGCAGTCGATCCGGGTCTTCCTACGAGCAGTACTTC. The encoded protein is CASSRSGSSYEQYF.